This T cell receptor (beta chain) was captured in a study of blood T cell repertoires in COVID-19. The germline V gene has CDR1 MNHNY and CDR2 SVGAGI (reference sequence). V was trimmed by 6 bases and J by 2 bases, leaving 7 bases between them. The CDR3 loop spans 12 amino acids. Some clones are missing from TCRdb's copy, which holds only in-frame ones; the method was immunoSEQ multiplex PCR. This repertoire shows approximately 210,000 clones, around 84% found once; its top ten account for about 10%. This receptor was taken from a woman of 80 years or more with COVID-19, enrolled during active disease. The J gene is TRBJ2-5, the V gene TRBV6-6; D unclear. The sample consisted of peripheral blood. The CDR3 is CASSLLQETQYF. The CDR3 DNA reads TGTGCCAGCAGCCTGTTGCAAGAGACCCAGTACTTC.